The 32 T cell receptor beta chains given below trace back to one sample, sequenced in a study of cytomegalovirus exposure and HLA in healthy donors. The study ran its PCR with 60 Vbeta and 13 Jbeta primers. Sequenced by immunoSEQ multiplex PCR; TCRdb stores in-frame clones only, minus some. The profile shows some 170,000 clones, about 80% of them singletons. Sequencing was performed on PBMCs. These receptors all come from a man in his forties in good health and CMV-seropositive.

The chain links TRBV5-8 to TRBJ1-5, with D possibly being TRBD1 (6 bases). Trimming removed 1 base from V and 5 bases from J, with 10 bases in between. In germline, CDR1 is SGHTS, CDR2 YDEGEE. CDR3 length equals 14 residues. CDR3 protein: CASSLWPGDQPQHF. The CDR3, as DNA: TGTGCCAGCAGCTTGTGGCCAGGGGATCAGCCCCAGCATTTT.

The chain links TRBV4-1 to TRBJ2-3; TRBD1 agrees at 7 bases. The CDR3 extends over 17 amino acids. The V segment lost 3 bases and the J segment 0 bases; nucleotides outside the gene matches: 9. The germline V gene encodes CDR1 MGHRA and CDR2 YSYEKL. The CDR3 DNA is TGCGCCAGCAGCCAGGGACAGACCTATCCTAGCACAGATACGCAGTATTTT. This codes for CASSQGQTYPSTDTQYF.

The CDR3 here is CASSWGTSGSGEQFF. CDR3 nucleotides: TGTGCCAGCAGTTGGGGGACTAGCGGGAGCGGAGAGCAGTTCTTC. The chain couples TRBV6-4 to TRBJ2-1; TRBD2 aligns across 14 bases. The CDR3 has 15 amino acids. The junction had 7 bases not matched to a gene; V was cut back by 5 bases and J by 10 bases. The germline gives CDR1 MRHNA, CDR2 SNTAGT.

This chain joins TRBV2 and TRBJ1-1; weak D call: TRBD1 (5 bases). Germline V gives CDR1 SNHLY, CDR2 FYNNEI. The V gene lost 6 bases and the J gene lost 8 bases, with 19 bases spanning the gap. The CDR3 length is 14 residues. In DNA, the CDR3 is TGTGCCAGCAGCCCGGGGAGGGGTCTATCCGAAGCTTTCTTT. Residues: CASSPGRGLSEAFF.

This clone was seen a few times. The chain links TRBV5-1 to TRBJ2-1; the D gene is possibly TRBD2 (5 bases). Trimming cost V 2 bases and J 0 bases, with 9 bases left between them. This CDR3 comprises 15 residues. Germline loops: CDR1 SGHRS, CDR2 YFSETQ. CDR3 protein: CASSLQAVSYNEQFF. In DNA, the CDR3 is TGCGCCAGCAGCTTACAAGCGGTCTCCTACAATGAGCAGTTCTTC.

V gene TRBV2 combines with J gene TRBJ2-7; D is ambiguous. The CDR3 runs to 13 residues. V was shortened by 6 bases and J by 4 bases, with 13 bases between the two germline ends. Per the germline V gene, CDR1 is SNHLY and CDR2 is FYNNEI. The CDR3 DNA reads as TGTGCCAGCAGCCAAAACCGAGGTTACGAGCAGTACTTC. It codes for CASSQNRGYEQYF.

This clone was recorded a few times. The chain uses TRBV19 and TRBJ2-7; 7 positions match TRBD2. J lost 0 bases, V lost 5 bases, and 7 bases had no gene match. CDR3 size: 15 residues. Germline assignment: CDR1 LNHDA and CDR2 SQIVND (reference sequence). The CDR3 protein is CASSLGGSRSYEQYF. DNA of the CDR3: TGTGCCAGTAGTCTCGGCGGGAGCCGCTCCTACGAGCAGTACTTC.

The chain uses TRBV19 and TRBJ2-1; D is unclear. V was pared by 1 base and J by 0 bases, with 10 bases between. The CDR3 is made up of 16 amino acids. Germline lookup yields CDR1 LNHDA and CDR2 SQIVND (reference sequence). DNA of the CDR3: TGTGCCAGTAGTATAGTCGCGGAGAGCTCCTACAATGAGCAGTTCTTC. Translating gives CASSIVAESSYNEQFF.

This clone has only one observation. The chain uses TRBV19 and TRBJ2-3, with D perhaps matching TRBD2 (6 bases). The CDR3 totals 14 residues. Looked up from germline, CDR1 is LNHDA and CDR2 is SQIVND (reference sequence). Trimming removed 9 bases at V and 9 bases at J, with 22 bases between. The CDR3 reads CASRSGGTGGTQYF. The CDR3 DNA reads as TGTGCCAGCCGAAGCGGCGGGACTGGTGGAACGCAGTATTTT.

The V call is TRBV5-1, the J call TRBJ2-2, with D uncertain. The CDR3 length is 13 residues. CDR1 is SGHRS, CDR2 YFSETQ, per germline. V lost 0 bases and J lost 6, with 6 bases in between. CDR3 region: CASSLEPPGELFF. In DNA, the CDR3 is TGCGCCAGCAGCTTGGAGCCTCCCGGGGAGCTGTTTTTT. The full variable domain, in which reference TRBV5-1 and TRBJ2-2 provide the parts outside the CDR3, is KAGVTQTPRYLIKTRGQQVTLSCSPISGHRSVSWYQQTPGQGLQFLFEYFSETQRNKGNFPGRFSGRQFSNSRSEMNVSTLELGDSALYLCASSLEPPGELFFGEGSRLTVL.

The chain is built from TRBV11-2 and TRBJ2-1; 7 positions match TRBD2. The J segment lost 8 bases and the V segment lost 5 bases, leaving 15 bases of the junction unmatched. CDR3 length equals 16 residues. Per germline, CDR1 SGHAT and CDR2 FQNNGV. CDR3 nucleotide sequence: TGTGCCAGCAGCCGCCGGGGGGACTCCCTTATTTATGAGCAGTTCTTC. As protein: CASSRRGDSLIYEQFF.

The chain employs TRBV30 and TRBJ1-3, with 7 bases matching TRBD1. This CDR3 is 12 amino acids long. The J segment lost 4 bases and the V segment lost 5 bases, leaving 2 bases of the junction unmatched. CDR1 is GTSNPN, CDR2 SVGIG, per germline (reference sequence). In nucleotides, the CDR3 is TGTGCCTGGGGAGGGGGCGGAAACACCATATATTTT. This encodes CAWGGGGNTIYF.

The gene calls are TRBV6-1 and TRBJ2-1; tentatively, D is TRBD2 (6 bases). V dropped 4 bases and J dropped 3 bases, with 13 bases sitting between them. The germline CDR1 and CDR2 sequences are MNHNS and SASEGT. The CDR3 is made up of 15 amino acids. In DNA, the CDR3 is TGTGCCAGCAGTGCAATGGCGGGGAACTACAATGAGCAGTTCTTC. Its protein is CASSAMAGNYNEQFF.

This clone was counted a single time. The rearrangement links TRBV5-1 to TRBJ2-3; TRBD2 matches at 8 bases. The ends lost 1 base at V and 2 bases at J; junction bases unmatched: 6. CDR3 length: 16 amino acids. CDR1 is SGHRS, CDR2 YFSETQ, per germline. The CDR3 loop is CASSLWGGRNTDTQYF. The CDR3 DNA reads TGCGCCAGCAGCTTGTGGGGCGGGAGGAACACAGATACGCAGTATTTT. Combining the CDR3 with reference TRBV5-1 and TRBJ2-3 gives the whole variable domain KAGVTQTPRYLIKTRGQQVTLSCSPISGHRSVSWYQQTPGQGLQFLFEYFSETQRNKGNFPGRFSGRQFSNSRSEMNVSTLELGDSALYLCASSLWGGRNTDTQYFGPGTRLTVL.

The chain couples TRBV6-1 to TRBJ1-1, with 7 bases aligning to TRBD1. Per the germline V gene, CDR1 is MNHNS and CDR2 is SASEGT. V lost 6 bases to trimming and J lost 7 bases; unmatched junction nucleotides: 8. The CDR3 is 13 residues long. The CDR3 DNA sequence: TGTGCCAGCAGAAGTTTCCGGGACAGTGAAGCTTTCTTT. Protein: CASRSFRDSEAFF.

The chain joins TRBV6-1 to TRBJ1-3; D is unclear. Trimming shortened V by 0 bases and J by 0 bases, and 15 bases separated the two germline ends. The germline CDR1 and CDR2 sequences are MNHNS and SASEGT. The CDR3 loop spans 18 amino acids. The CDR3 loop reads CASSEAGWRKSSGNTIYF. The CDR3 region has the DNA TGTGCCAGCAGTGAAGCGGGTTGGCGGAAAAGCTCTGGAAACACCATATATTTT.

This clone was seen only a few times. The rearrangement joins TRBV25-1 to TRBJ2-1; D is possibly TRBD1 (5 bases). Trimming took off 3 bases at V and 4 bases at J, with 16 bases between the two ends. Germline values: CDR1 MGHDK, CDR2 SYGVNS. The CDR3 runs to 16 residues. CDR3 DNA sequence: TGTGCCAGCAGTGATGGGGCTAGGCCGTTTTACAATGAGCAGTTCTTC. Amino acid sequence: CASSDGARPFYNEQFF.

V and J are TRBV11-2 and TRBJ2-4, with D unresolved. V lost 2 bases and J lost 7, with 6 bases in between. Germline V gene lookup returns CDR1 SGHAT and CDR2 FQNNGV. This CDR3 is built from 12 residues. CDR3 protein: CASSLNYNIQYF. The DNA for the CDR3 is TGTGCCAGCAGCTTAAACTATAACATTCAGTACTTC.

The J gene is TRBJ2-3, the V gene TRBV11-2; D is uncertain. This CDR3 has 15 residues. V was trimmed by 1 base and J by 0 bases, leaving 8 bases between them. Germline-derived CDR1 and CDR2 are SGHAT and FQNNGV. The CDR3, as DNA: TGTGCCAGCAGCTTAGGCGTCGGGAGCACAGATACGCAGTATTTT. Residues: CASSLGVGSTDTQYF.

J is TRBJ2-1 and V is TRBV5-1; 11 bases fit TRBD2. Germline V gene data show CDR1 as SGHRS and CDR2 as YFSETQ. The CDR3 contains 15 residues. The V segment lost 6 bases and the J segment 10 bases; nucleotides outside the gene matches: 12. This CDR3 is CASTTLAGGPTEQFF. CDR3 DNA sequence: TGCGCCAGCACGACCCTAGCGGGAGGCCCCACGGAGCAGTTCTTC.

V is TRBV5-1 and J is TRBJ2-5; no firm D call. The ends were cut back, 1 base at V and 2 bases at J, with 6 bases in the middle. Germline-derived CDR1 and CDR2 are SGHRS and YFSETQ. CDR3 length: 13 residues. CDR3 loop: CASSLPQQETQYF. CDR3 bases: TGCGCCAGCAGCTTGCCACAGCAAGAGACCCAGTACTTC. Drawing the rest from reference TRBV5-1 and TRBJ2-5, the complete variable domain is KAGVTQTPRYLIKTRGQQVTLSCSPISGHRSVSWYQQTPGQGLQFLFEYFSETQRNKGNFPGRFSGRQFSNSRSEMNVSTLELGDSALYLCASSLPQQETQYFGPGTRLLVL.

The rearrangement uses TRBV15 and TRBJ1-5; TRBD1 might be the D (6 bases). The V gene lost 1 base and the J gene lost 7 bases, with 14 bases spanning the gap. This CDR3 has 15 amino acids. Per the germline V gene, CDR1 is LNHNV and CDR2 is YYDKDF (reference sequence). CDR3 sequence reads: CATSRVRQGTQPQHF. The CDR3 DNA reads as TGTGCCACCAGCAGAGTTAGGCAGGGGACCCAGCCCCAGCATTTT.

The CDR3 nucleotides read TGTGCCAGCAGCCCCGGGGATTATGGCTACACCTTC. Protein sequence: CASSPGDYGYTF. This sequence joins TRBV11-3 and TRBJ1-2, with unresolved D. With 5 bases removed from V and 5 bases from J, the gap between germline ends came to 9 bases. The CDR3 sequence is 12 residues long. Germline V gene data show CDR1 as SGHNT and CDR2 as YENEEA.

The chain recombines TRBV27 with TRBJ1-2, with D possibly matching TRBD1 (5 bases). The V end lost 0 bases, the J end lost 7 bases, and 18 bases lay between the germline ends. There are 16 residues in the CDR3. Looked up from germline, CDR1 is MNHEY and CDR2 is SMNVEV (reference sequence). The CDR3 coding sequence is TGTGCCAGCAGTTTATCGATCGGGGCGGGGGGTAGTGGCTACACCTTC. It encodes CASSLSIGAGGSGYTF.

This clone was observed a single time. The chain employs TRBV11-2 and TRBJ1-2; D perhaps matches TRBD1 (5 bases). Between the trimmed V and J ends, which lost 5 bases and 1 base, there was a span of 17 bases. This CDR3 region has 16 residues. CDR1 and CDR2 from the germline V gene are SGHAT and FQNNGV. CDR3 residues: CASSLAQARGNYGYTF. In nucleotides, the CDR3 is TGTGCCAGCAGCCTAGCACAGGCGCGGGGTAACTATGGCTACACCTTC.

This chain uses TRBV2 with TRBJ2-1, with TRBD2 identical over 7 bases. V lost 7 bases to trimming and J lost 5 bases; unmatched junction nucleotides: 14. Germline V CDR1 and CDR2: SNHLY, FYNNEI. The CDR3 sequence is 16 residues long. The CDR3 spells CASTRGLSEGNNEQFF. The CDR3 bases are TGTGCCAGCACCCGGGGACTATCCGAAGGAAACAATGAGCAGTTCTTC.

This chain joins TRBV2 and TRBJ2-4; D may be TRBD2 (7 bases). The CDR3 extends over 15 amino acids. V lost 2 bases and J lost 2, with 10 bases in between. Germline CDR1 SNHLY, CDR2 FYNNEI. CDR3 DNA sequence: TGTGCCAGCAGTGAACGGGGGGCGACCAAAAACATTCAGTACTTC. Translated: CASSERGATKNIQYF.

The V and J genes are TRBV28 and TRBJ1-1; 9 bases match TRBD1. The CDR3 is 15 residues long. The germline V gene has CDR1 MDHEN and CDR2 SYDVKM. J lost 1 base, V lost 10 bases, and 10 bases had no gene match. The CDR3 sequence: CATLPGDRANTEAFF. The DNA for the CDR3 is TGTGCCACCCTACCAGGGGACAGGGCGAACACTGAAGCTTTCTTT.

CDR3 residues: CASREGARGRGDTQYF. The CDR3 DNA reads as TGTGCCAGTAGGGAGGGGGCCAGGGGGCGCGGGGATACGCAGTATTTT. V and J are TRBV19 and TRBJ2-3, with 8 nucleotides matching TRBD1. This CDR3 has 16 residues. The germline V gene encodes CDR1 LNHDA and CDR2 SQIVND (reference sequence). V gave up 6 bases and J gave up 6 bases; unmatched junction bases: 14.

The rearrangement uses TRBV6-4 and TRBJ2-2; tentative D call: TRBD1 (6 bases). Per germline, CDR1 MRHNA and CDR2 SNTAGT. The CDR3 has 14 residues. V shed 3 bases and J shed 6 bases, with 11 bases lying between them. The CDR3 nucleotides read TGTGCCAGCAGTGAGGTCCCAGGGGCCGGGGAGCTGTTTTTT. Its translation is CASSEVPGAGELFF.

This sequence joins TRBV2 and TRBJ2-1; tentative D call: TRBD1 (6 bases). There are 13 residues in the CDR3. The V end lost 3 bases, the J end lost 7 bases, and 10 bases lay between the germline ends. The germline CDR1 and CDR2 sequences are SNHLY and FYNNEI. CDR3 loop: CASSDRGFNEQFF. CDR3 sequence (DNA): TGTGCCAGCAGTGACAGGGGATTTAATGAGCAGTTCTTC.

The chain uses TRBV5-4 and TRBJ1-1; D remains ambiguous. Germline lookup yields CDR1 SGHNT and CDR2 YYREEE (reference sequence). This CDR3 is built from 13 residues. V was clipped by 7 bases and J by 3 bases, with 13 bases between them. The CDR3 spells CASSTRFDTEAFF. The CDR3 coding sequence is TGTGCCAGCTCTACCCGGTTTGACACTGAAGCTTTCTTT.